Described below is a single T cell receptor (beta chain) sequence and its context. Its antigen is unknown. Germline CDR1 MNHNS, CDR2 SASEGT. This CDR3 contains 11 residues. Trimming stripped 0 bases from V and 9 bases from J, with 6 bases between. The data originate from a study of siplizumab effects on memory and regulatory T cells. Repertoires were generated with immunoSEQ multiplex PCR, while TCRdb's copy carries only in-frame clones and drops some. The table shows approximately 100,000 clones, with 92% occurring only once. Points from the study as a whole: Controls showed an average of approximately 25% Treg-derived mappable alloreactive CD4+ clones, while siplizumab showed around 70%.

This chain connects TRBV6-1 to TRBJ2-7; D gene ambiguous. This TCR came from a human donor in good health. Source material: Tregs sorted from blood. This CDR3 is CASSEAGRQYF. The CDR3 DNA reads as TGTGCCAGCAGTGAAGCTGGACGGCAGTACTTC.